This record looks at one T cell receptor (beta chain) sequence and its context. Its antigen is currently unknown. Around 86 million PBMCs went into genomic DNA for unsorted samples. This record belongs to a study of shared clonotypes between healthy human individuals. Overall study results and limits: In having few donors, the study represented limited genetic and exposure-history diversity.

CDR3 size: 15 residues. The germline gives CDR1 MNHEY, CDR2 SMNVEV (reference sequence). V lost 8 bases to trimming and J lost 3 bases, with 20 bases between them. Ten immunoSEQ deep assay plates were used to sequence the DNA of unsorted PBMCs. The assay was immunoSEQ multiplex PCR, and TCRdb's table has in-frame clones only and misses some. The table records roughly 500,000 clones, 70% to 80% of them present only once. The material sequenced was PBMCs. The rearrangement uses TRBV27 and TRBJ2-7, with D perhaps matching TRBD1 (5 bases). The TCR comes from a woman aged 40-49 years in good health. Some clones in this sample may be carry-over from other donors' samples. CDR3 in amino acids: CASGRPSAGHYEQYF. The CDR3 DNA reads as TGTGCCAGCGGTCGCCCATCCGCAGGGCACTACGAGCAGTACTTC.